Each of the 12 T cell receptor beta chains below was sequenced from the same sample in a study of beta chain features in type 1 diabetes. Investigators reverse transcribed all isolated RNA, so they sequenced expressed TCRB transcripts. Clones were sequenced by immunoSEQ multiplex PCR, and TCRdb holds only the in-frame ones, with some missing. The table includes about 150,000 clones, around 8.7% detected once. The sequenced sample consisted of central memory CD4+ T cells from blood. The source of these receptors is a man between 18 and 35 years old in good health.

There are many counts of this clone. The V gene is TRBV7-2, the J gene TRBJ2-3, with 8 positions matching TRBD2. The V gene's germline CDR1 is SGHTA and CDR2 FQGNSA. The CDR3 has 15 amino acids. The junction had 5 bases not matched to a gene; V was cut back by 0 bases and J by 6 bases. Here the CDR3 reads CASSLAGGAVDTQYF. For the CDR3, the DNA is TGTGCCAGCAGCTTAGCCGGGGGGGCCGTCGATACGCAGTATTTT.

This clone occurred a few times. This chain links TRBV19 with TRBJ2-1, with 7 bases matching TRBD2. The CDR3 is 16 amino acids. The V and J ends lost 6 bases and 2 bases, in that order; junction bases with no gene match: 10. Germline-derived CDR1 and CDR2 are LNHDA and SQIVND (reference sequence). The CDR3 spells CASSSRTSPTYNEQFF. For the CDR3, the DNA is TGTGCCAGTAGCTCTCGGACTAGTCCGACCTACAATGAGCAGTTCTTC.

The genes are TRBV5-1 and TRBJ2-5; possibly TRBD2 for D (5 bases). The V end lost 6 bases, the J end lost 5 bases, and 11 bases lay between the germline ends. The CDR3 is 12 residues long. Germline loops: CDR1 SGHRS, CDR2 YFSETQ. The CDR3 DNA reads TGCGCCAGCAAAATTATAGCGGAGACCCAGTACTTC. The encoded protein is CASKIIAETQYF.

V usage is TRBV6-5 and J usage is TRBJ2-7, with D maybe TRBD1 (5 bases). Between the trimmed V and J ends, which lost 0 bases and 3 bases, there was a span of 12 bases. CDR1 is MNHEY and CDR2 is SVGAGI in the germline V gene. CDR3 length: 15 amino acids. The CDR3: CASSYSIRTLYEQYF. The CDR3 DNA is TGTGCCAGCAGTTACTCGATCCGGACACTCTACGAGCAGTACTTC.

This chain joins TRBV19 and TRBJ1-6, with 7 nucleotides matching TRBD1. Trimming removed 7 bases from V and 8 bases from J; junction bases left unmatched: 11. Germline V gene data show CDR1 as LNHDA and CDR2 as SQIVND (reference sequence). The CDR3 is 15 residues long. In DNA form, the CDR3 reads TGTGCCAGTACCGGAACGGGCAGGGGGGATTCACCCCTCCACTTT. Its protein product is CASTGTGRGDSPLHF.

This clone has a handful of counts. The CDR3 spells CASSYSMGSSDIQYF. The CDR3 DNA follows: TGTGCCAGCAGTTACTCGATGGGTAGCTCCGACATTCAGTACTTC. The rearrangement links TRBV6-5 to TRBJ2-4; D is uncertain. The V gene's germline CDR1 is MNHEY and CDR2 SVGAGI. The CDR3 is made up of 15 amino acids. V was pared by 0 bases and J by 8 bases, with 14 bases between.

This clone occurred a few times. This rearrangement joins TRBV11-3 to TRBJ2-1; TRBD1 is a possible D gene (6 bases). This CDR3 spans 12 amino acids. Trimming left V 4 bases short and J 8 bases short, with 9 bases between. CDR1 and CDR2 (germline): SGHNT, YENEEA. CDR3 protein: CASSSRGYEQFF. The DNA for the CDR3 is TGTGCCAGCAGCTCGAGGGGGTATGAGCAGTTCTTC.

The genes are TRBV19 and TRBJ1-1; 7 bases map to TRBD1. Trimming at V came to 7 bases and at J to 1 base, leaving 15 bases not matched to a gene. This CDR3 is built from 17 residues. CDR1 is LNHDA, CDR2 SQIVND, per germline (reference sequence). CDR3 in amino acids: CASTPHRGMGPNTEAFF. In DNA, the CDR3 is TGTGCCAGTACCCCGCACAGGGGTATGGGACCGAACACTGAAGCTTTCTTT.

In nucleotides, the CDR3 is TGTGCCAGCAGCTCTCACCAGGGGAATGGCTACACCTTC. This codes for CASSSHQGNGYTF. J is TRBJ1-2 and V is TRBV5-6; D is possibly TRBD1 (6 bases). Trimming cost V 3 bases and J 6 bases, with 12 bases left between them. The CDR3 consists of 13 residues. In germline, CDR1 is SGHDT, CDR2 YYEEEE.

This clone appeared many times. Sequence at one end of the junction differs from germline and may be a read error. The chain combines TRBV7-2 with TRBJ2-5; 10 bases are shared with TRBD2. The CDR3 covers 14 residues. CDR1 is SGHTA, CDR2 FQGNSA, per germline. CDR3 loop: CASSSNPSGGQANF. For the CDR3, the DNA is TGTGCCAGCAGCTCCAACCCTAGCGGGGGCCAGGCAAACTTC.

This clone was seen a handful of times. The chain links TRBV4-3 to TRBJ2-5; D is perhaps TRBD2 (6 bases). The CDR3 has 16 amino acids. The germline CDR1 and CDR2 sequences are LGHNA and YSLEER. V lost 5 bases, J lost 0 bases, and 16 bases lay in between. In nucleotides, the CDR3 is TGCGCCAGCAGCAAGTCGGGGTCGGGAGACCAAGAGACCCAGTACTTC. Translating gives CASSKSGSGDQETQYF.

CDR3 residues: CASSLEQGSPLHF. The CDR3 DNA reads TGTGCCAGCAGCTTAGAGCAGGGTTCACCCCTCCACTTT. This chain connects TRBV7-9 to TRBJ1-6, with a tentative D call TRBD1 (5 bases). This CDR3 comprises 13 residues. Trimming took 1 base from V and 9 from J, leaving 7 bases between them. The germline gives CDR1 SEHNR, CDR2 FQNEAQ (reference sequence).